This T cell receptor beta chain derives from a study of blood T cell repertoires in COVID-19 (dated by TCRdb to 2020 to 2022). Regarding the research as a whole: Samples covering the acute and convalescent phases of COVID-19 were provided by collaborators in the United States, Italy and Spain. Samples were obtained from the ongoing ImmuneRACE study (first 160 participants) and from over 1,000 subjects provided by 6 global collaborators. The prospective study material was composed of cDNA or gDNA derived from T cells, B-cell-depleted T cells, or PBMCs. The repertoires were released in a freely available public database meant as a resource for research on the immune response to SARS-CoV-2. Deeply sampled blood TCRbeta repertoires from subjects exposed to, actively infected with, or recovered from COVID-19 were included in the dataset. A de-identified subject ID, COVID-19 status, age in years and sex were almost always included in the sample metadata. Where HLA class I and class II types were available, the types were taken from metadata supplied by the sample provider, not from assay-based typing.

Paper-wide results and their limitations: How much clinical and demographic metadata was included differed by source and by participant, and the metadata was provided uncurated.

Trimming accounts for 8 bases at V and 1 base at J, while the number of junction bases matched to no gene is 0. As encoded in the germline V gene, CDR1 is MNHEY while CDR2 is SVGAGI. The CDR3, cysteine through phenylalanine, is 12 amino acids long. The retained sequence is limited to the CDR3, 36 bases, with the frame set at the first base. Participants in the prospective study were enrolled through a virtual design, were aged roughly 18 to 90 years, and lived in under 25 United States geographic areas. In the prospective study, cohorts were assigned on the basis of participant-reported clinical history obtained from a screening survey and a study questionnaire. A participant counted as exposed if, within 2 weeks of entering the study, that participant had been in contact with someone who had a PCR-confirmed or clinician-diagnosed COVID-19 case. In the prospective study, mobile phlebotomists collected whole blood, serum and a nasopharyngeal or oropharyngeal swab from each participant. Additional blood draws and questionnaires over an approximately two-month period could optionally be provided by prospective study participants. Before DNA extraction, prospective study blood samples were shipped either frozen or at room temperature.

TCRbeta CDR3 regions were amplified from genomic DNA using the immunoSEQ Assay, a bias-controlled multiplex PCR. As for how the authors treated the data: Nucleated cell counts per sample were estimated from amplification of reference gene primers within the assay. To quantify the absolute abundance of each unique TCRbeta CDR3 rearrangement, sequence reads were collapsed and filtered. For each sample, productive Simpson clonality was calculated as the square root of Simpson's diversity index over productive rearrangements. TCRdb stores this immuneACCESS table with in-frame sequences only. Part of the clones is absent; in the studies checked, under half of the shortfall reflects unresolved V genes, and no reason is known for the rest. Clonal size and the V and J genes are those of that table, whereas D and trimming came from the DNA. For this sample the table gives around 250,000 clones, of which 85% to 95% were detected only once. The ten largest clones take up around 2.8% of the sample.

On this clone itself: Its target antigen remains unknown. There are no base qualities to consult, and no much larger clone falls within one base.

The receptor chain draws on TRBV6-5 and TRBJ2-3, and TRBD2 aligns with 7 junction nucleotides. The TCR comes from a man aged 40-50 years who had been exposed to COVID-19. The sample was PBMCs or T cells enriched from blood (not recorded which). The nucleotides read TGTGCCAGCGGGAGGGGCACAGATACGCAGTATTTT. This is translated as CASGRGTDTQYF.